The 25 T cell receptor beta chains in this list originate from one sample, sequenced in a study of cytomegalovirus exposure and HLA in healthy donors. Vbeta (60) and Jbeta (13) primers were used in the PCR. Sequenced by immunoSEQ multiplex PCR; TCRdb stores in-frame clones only, minus some. The sample records tens of thousands of clones, roughly two thirds being singletons. Sequenced: PBMCs. All receptors derive from a woman in her forties or fifties in good health and CMV-seropositive.

This chain connects TRBV29-1 to TRBJ2-2; 7 nucleotides match TRBD2. The CDR3 loop spans 17 amino acids. Germline CDR1 and CDR2: SQVTM and ANQGSEA. With 3 bases clipped from V and 1 base from J, the junction kept 11 bases outside the gene matches. CDR3 loop: CSVEDQGGSLNTGELFF. The CDR3 DNA reads TGCAGCGTTGAGGATCAGGGAGGGTCCCTGAACACCGGGGAGCTGTTTTTT.

The chain links TRBV10-3 to TRBJ2-2; TRBD1 matches at 7 bases. In germline, CDR1 is ENHRY, CDR2 SYGVKD. J lost 5 bases, V lost 8 bases, and 11 bases had no gene match. This CDR3 region has 15 residues. This chain's CDR3 is CAIPSGTELTGELFF. Written as DNA, the CDR3 is TGTGCCATCCCCTCCGGGACAGAGTTAACCGGGGAGCTGTTTTTT.

V gene TRBV7-2 combines with J gene TRBJ2-3, with TRBD2 identical over 11 bases. After removal of 5 bases from V and 3 bases from J, the junction contained 7 bases not matched to a gene. The CDR3 totals 16 residues. From germline, CDR1 is SGHTA and CDR2 FQGNSA. The CDR3 DNA follows: TGTGCCAGCAGCCCAGCTGCTAGCGGGGGGACAGATACGCAGTATTTT. Encoded protein: CASSPAASGGTDTQYF. Filled out from reference TRBV7-2 and TRBJ2-3, the complete variable domain reads GAGVSQSPSNKVTEKGKDVELRCDPISGHTALYWYRQSLGQGLEFLIYFQGNSAPDKSGLPSDRFSAERTGGSVSTLTIQRTQQEDSAVYLCASSPAASGGTDTQYFGPGTRLTVL.

This clone was picked up one time. The V gene is TRBV6-5, the J gene TRBJ2-1, with D tentatively TRBD1 (6 bases). Germline assignment: CDR1 MNHEY and CDR2 SVGAGI. This CDR3 has 14 amino acids. V was cut by 7 bases and J by 7 bases, with 17 bases left in between. The DNA of the CDR3 is TGTGCCAGCAACAAGTACAGGGAAGTGAATGAGCAGTTCTTC. Translated: CASNKYREVNEQFF.

V gene TRBV10-1 combines with J gene TRBJ2-3; D uncertain. With 0 bases removed from V and 4 bases from J, the gap between germline ends came to 8 bases. CDR1 and CDR2 (germline): WNHNN, SYGVQD (reference sequence). The CDR3 spans 14 residues. The CDR3 region is CASSESADSDTQYF. For the CDR3, the DNA is TGCGCCAGCAGTGAGTCAGCTGATTCAGATACGCAGTATTTT.

As concerns this clone: A junction boundary mismatches the germline segment, possibly from a read error. V and J are TRBV28 and TRBJ1-1, with D possibly matching TRBD1 (6 bases). Germline assignment: CDR1 MDHEN and CDR2 SYDVKM. This CDR3 spans 14 amino acids. The DNA of the CDR3 is TGTGCCGGCAGTTTAACACAGGGCAGCACTGAAGCTTTCTTT. It translates to CAGSLTQGSTEAFF.

This clone appeared a single time. The gene calls are TRBV7-6 and TRBJ2-2; TRBD2 might be the D (6 bases). The germline V gene encodes CDR1 SGHVS and CDR2 FNYEAQ. The CDR3 length is 13 residues. V was pared by 5 bases and J by 15 bases, with 19 bases between. Here the CDR3 DNA reads TGTGCCAGCAGCACGGGGCCTGAGGGACTGGTGTTTTTT. Its protein product is CASSTGPEGLVFF.

The chain couples TRBV7-2 to TRBJ1-1, with D perhaps TRBD1 (6 bases). Germline V gene sequence: CDR1 SGHTA, CDR2 FQGNSA. Trimming cost V 5 bases and J 1 base, with 14 bases left between them. The CDR3 spans 15 residues. CDR3 in amino acids: CASSTRGGGNTEAFF. The CDR3, as DNA: TGTGCCAGCAGCACTAGGGGGGGCGGGAACACTGAAGCTTTCTTT.

As DNA, the CDR3 is TGTGCCAGCAGTGAACCGAGCGGGGGGCCCAATGAGCAGTTCTTC. It yields the protein CASSEPSGGPNEQFF. The V gene is TRBV6-1, the J gene TRBJ2-1; 9 nucleotides agree with TRBD2. The junction had 5 bases not matched to a gene; V was cut back by 2 bases and J by 6 bases. The CDR3 has 15 amino acids. From germline, CDR1 is MNHNS and CDR2 SASEGT.

This clone appeared a few times. The V and J genes are TRBV28 and TRBJ2-5; 7 bases are a match to TRBD1. The J segment lost 5 bases and the V segment lost 6 bases, leaving 15 bases of the junction unmatched. This CDR3 comprises 16 residues. Germline loops: CDR1 MDHEN, CDR2 SYDVKM. The CDR3 here is CASRQIRSGGRETQYF. DNA for the CDR3: TGTGCCAGCAGACAGATTCGTTCAGGGGGAAGGGAGACCCAGTACTTC. The complete variable domain, with remaining parts taken from reference TRBV28 and TRBJ2-5, reads DVKVTQSSRYLVKRTGEKVFLECVQDMDHENMFWYRQDPGLGLRLIYFSYDVKMKEKGDIPEGYSVSREKKERFSLILESASTNQTSMYLCASRQIRSGGRETQYFGPGTRLLVL.

The V gene is TRBV6-6, the J gene TRBJ1-2; 7 positions match TRBD1. The CDR3 contains 13 residues. Germline V lookup: CDR1 MNHNY, CDR2 SVGAGI (reference sequence). Unmatched junction bases numbered 3, after V lost 6 bases and J lost 2 bases. The CDR3 coding sequence is TGTGCCAGCAGAAACAGGGGAAACTATGGCTACACCTTC. Protein: CASRNRGNYGYTF.

The chain joins TRBV5-1 to TRBJ2-6; TRBD1 is a possible D gene (6 bases). Trimming took 3 bases from V and 4 from J, leaving 8 bases between them. In germline, CDR1 is SGHRS, CDR2 YFSETQ. This CDR3 is built from 14 residues. The chain's CDR3 is CASSWTVGANVLTF. Written as DNA, the CDR3 is TGCGCCAGCAGCTGGACAGTAGGGGCCAACGTCCTGACTTTC.

The rearrangement links TRBV28 to TRBJ2-7, with TRBD1 matching over 8 bases. With 10 bases clipped from V and 0 bases from J, the junction kept 5 bases outside the gene matches. Looked up from germline, CDR1 is MDHEN and CDR2 is SYDVKM. The CDR3 loop spans 13 amino acids. CDR3 residues: CAIGTGDSYEQYV. The DNA for the CDR3 is TGTGCCATAGGGACAGGAGACTCCTACGAGCAGTACGTC.

The chain uses TRBV7-9 and TRBJ1-5; 8 positions match TRBD1. The CDR3 extends over 17 amino acids. Germline V gives CDR1 SEHNR, CDR2 FQNEAQ (reference sequence). V was clipped by 5 bases and J by 4 bases; unmatched bases: 13. The CDR3 protein is CASSLNSDRVENQPQHF. The CDR3 region has the DNA TGTGCCAGCAGCCTAAATTCGGACAGGGTAGAAAATCAGCCCCAGCATTTT.

This chain uses TRBV6-1 with TRBJ2-5, with 9 positions matching TRBD1. Looked up from germline, CDR1 is MNHNS and CDR2 is SASEGT. The CDR3 totals 14 residues. V trimming: 7 bases; J trimming: 5 bases; junction bases outside the gene matches: 8. The CDR3 loop reads CASIRDRDFETQYF. In DNA, the CDR3 is TGTGCCAGCATCCGGGACAGGGATTTCGAGACCCAGTACTTC.

This chain uses TRBV18 with TRBJ1-1; 8 positions match TRBD1. Germline CDR1 KGHSH, CDR2 LQKENI. This CDR3 is built from 14 residues. J was trimmed by 3 bases and V by 1 base; bases with no gene match: 1. CDR3 residues: CASSPLQGDTEAFF. CDR3 sequence (DNA): TGTGCCAGCTCACCACTACAGGGGGACACTGAAGCTTTCTTT.

V gene TRBV14 combines with J gene TRBJ1-6, with 8 positions matching TRBD1. V was pared by 2 bases and J by 8 bases, with 5 bases of the junction left unmatched. The germline V gene has CDR1 SGHDN and CDR2 FVKESK. The CDR3 is made up of 15 amino acids. The CDR3: CASSQTGTGHSPLHF. DNA for the CDR3: TGTGCCAGCAGCCAAACAGGGACAGGACATTCACCCCTCCACTTT.

This clone was observed once. This chain links TRBV18 with TRBJ1-2; no clear D. V dropped 3 bases and J dropped 8 bases, with 13 bases sitting between them. Germline CDR1 and CDR2: KGHSH and LQKENI. This CDR3 has 13 residues. The CDR3 sequence is CASSPAGVVGYTF. In DNA, the CDR3 is TGTGCCAGCTCACCGGCAGGTGTCGTCGGCTACACCTTC.

This clone was seen a few times. This chain links TRBV5-1 with TRBJ2-2; TRBD1 is a possible D gene (6 bases). Germline V CDR1 and CDR2: SGHRS, YFSETQ. V was pared by 0 bases and J by 3 bases, with 6 bases between. The CDR3 spans 14 residues. The CDR3 loop is CASSLAGDTGELFF. The DNA of the CDR3 is TGCGCCAGCAGCTTGGCAGGGGACACCGGGGAGCTGTTTTTT.

This rearrangement joins TRBV6-6 to TRBJ1-2; 9 bases line up with TRBD1. Looked up from germline, CDR1 is MNHNY and CDR2 is SVGAGI (reference sequence). The CDR3 has 14 amino acids. Trimming removed 6 bases from V and 8 bases from J; junction bases left unmatched: 10. For the CDR3, the DNA is TGTGCCAGCAGCTTCGGACAGGGGCCTAGGGGCTACACCTTC. It translates to CASSFGQGPRGYTF.

A few counts support this clone. This sequence joins TRBV2 and TRBJ2-5; 10 nucleotides agree with TRBD2. The germline CDR1 and CDR2 sequences are SNHLY and FYNNEI. The CDR3 has 15 residues. The junction had 5 bases not matched to a gene; V was cut back by 4 bases and J by 3 bases. The CDR3 loop is CASSGTSGNKETQYF. CDR3 nucleotides: TGTGCCAGCAGTGGGACTAGCGGAAATAAAGAGACCCAGTACTTC.

This chain uses TRBV6-5 with TRBJ2-3, with a tentative D call TRBD2 (5 bases). Trimming removed 9 bases at V and 2 bases at J, with 15 bases between. This CDR3 has 14 amino acids. Per germline, CDR1 MNHEY and CDR2 SVGAGI. CDR3: CASGGESYTDTQYF. CDR3 DNA: TGTGCCAGTGGAGGCGAATCTTACACAGATACGCAGTATTTT.

This CDR3 reads CASSRGKRETQYF. In nucleotides, the CDR3 is TGTGCCAGCAGCCGCGGAAAGCGGGAGACCCAGTACTTC. The gene calls are TRBV6-5 and TRBJ2-5, with D tentatively TRBD2 (5 bases). V was trimmed by 6 bases and J by 5 bases, leaving 13 bases between them. The CDR3 is made up of 13 amino acids. CDR1 is MNHEY and CDR2 is SVGAGI in the germline V gene.

The table lists this clone with a count of one. The J gene is TRBJ2-7, the V gene TRBV6-1; 10 bases agree with TRBD2. The CDR3 contains 15 residues. CDR1 is MNHNS and CDR2 is SASEGT in the germline V gene. After removal of 4 bases from V and 3 bases from J, the junction contained 6 bases not matched to a gene. CDR3 nucleotides: TGTGCCAGCAGTGGAGAGTCTAGCGGGGGCTACGAGCAGTACGTC. Translated, it gives CASSGESSGGYEQYV.

This rearrangement joins TRBV5-1 to TRBJ2-5; D is undetermined. The V gene lost 4 bases and the J gene lost 5 bases, with 9 bases spanning the gap. The CDR3 runs to 12 residues. Germline assignment: CDR1 SGHRS and CDR2 YFSETQ. The CDR3 coding sequence is TGCGCCAGCAGCAGGCGGCAGGAGACCCAGTACTTC. Translated, it gives CASSRRQETQYF.